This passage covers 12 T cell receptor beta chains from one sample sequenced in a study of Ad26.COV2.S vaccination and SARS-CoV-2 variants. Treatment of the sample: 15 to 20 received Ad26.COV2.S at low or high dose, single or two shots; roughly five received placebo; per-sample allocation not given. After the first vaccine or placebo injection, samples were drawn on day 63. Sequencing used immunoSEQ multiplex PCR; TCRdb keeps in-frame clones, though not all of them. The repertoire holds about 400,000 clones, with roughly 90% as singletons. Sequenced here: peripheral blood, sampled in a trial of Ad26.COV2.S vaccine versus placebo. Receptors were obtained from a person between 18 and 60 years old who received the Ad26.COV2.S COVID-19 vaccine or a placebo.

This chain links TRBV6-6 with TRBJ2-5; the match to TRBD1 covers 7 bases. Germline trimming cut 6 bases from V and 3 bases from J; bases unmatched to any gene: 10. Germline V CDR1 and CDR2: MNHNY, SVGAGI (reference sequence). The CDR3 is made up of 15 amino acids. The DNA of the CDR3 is TGTGCCAGCAGCCCCCGGATAGGGGGCGAAGAGACCCAGTACTTC. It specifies CASSPRIGGEETQYF.

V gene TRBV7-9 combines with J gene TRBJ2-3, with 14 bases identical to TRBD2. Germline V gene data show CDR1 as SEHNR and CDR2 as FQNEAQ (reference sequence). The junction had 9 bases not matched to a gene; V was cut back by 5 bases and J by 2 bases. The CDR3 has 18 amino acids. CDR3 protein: CASSHPGLAGAPTDTQYF. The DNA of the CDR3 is TGTGCCAGCAGCCATCCGGGACTAGCGGGGGCCCCCACAGATACGCAGTATTTT.

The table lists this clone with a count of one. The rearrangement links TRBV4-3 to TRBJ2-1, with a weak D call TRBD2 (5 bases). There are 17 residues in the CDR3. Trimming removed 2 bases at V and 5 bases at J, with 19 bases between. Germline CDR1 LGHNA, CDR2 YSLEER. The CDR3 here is CASSQKIVLASNNEQFF. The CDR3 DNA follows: TGCGCCAGCAGCCAAAAGATTGTTTTGGCTAGCAACAATGAGCAGTTCTTC.

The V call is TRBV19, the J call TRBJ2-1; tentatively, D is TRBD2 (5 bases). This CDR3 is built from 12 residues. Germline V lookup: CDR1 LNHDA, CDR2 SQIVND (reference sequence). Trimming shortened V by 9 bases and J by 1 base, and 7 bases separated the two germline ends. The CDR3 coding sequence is TGTGCCAGCCGGGGATCCTACAATGAGCAGTTCTTC. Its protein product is CASRGSYNEQFF.

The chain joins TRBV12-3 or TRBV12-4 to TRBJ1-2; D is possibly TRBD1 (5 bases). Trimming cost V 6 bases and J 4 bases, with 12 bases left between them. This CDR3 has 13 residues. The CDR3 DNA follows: TGTGCCAGCAGCACACAGGTTCTCTATGGCTACACCTTC. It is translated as CASSTQVLYGYTF.

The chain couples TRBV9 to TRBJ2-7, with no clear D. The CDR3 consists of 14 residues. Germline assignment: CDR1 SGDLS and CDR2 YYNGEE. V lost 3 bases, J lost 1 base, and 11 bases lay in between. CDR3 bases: TGTGCCAGCAGCGCAAACCAAATTTCCTACGAGCAGTACTTC. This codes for CASSANQISYEQYF.

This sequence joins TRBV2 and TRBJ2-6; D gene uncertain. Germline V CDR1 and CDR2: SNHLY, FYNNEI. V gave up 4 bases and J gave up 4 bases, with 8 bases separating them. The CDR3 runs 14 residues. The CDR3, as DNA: TGTGCCAGCAGTGGACTCGGGGGGGCCAACGTCCTGACTTTC. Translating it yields CASSGLGGANVLTF.

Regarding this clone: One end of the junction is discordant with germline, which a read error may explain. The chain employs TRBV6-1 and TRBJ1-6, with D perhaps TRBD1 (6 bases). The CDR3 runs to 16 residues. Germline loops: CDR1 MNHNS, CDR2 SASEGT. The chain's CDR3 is CASREGGQPEGSPLHF. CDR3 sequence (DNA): TGTGCCAGCAGGGAAGGGGGGCAGCCTGAGGGGTCACCCCTCCACTTT.

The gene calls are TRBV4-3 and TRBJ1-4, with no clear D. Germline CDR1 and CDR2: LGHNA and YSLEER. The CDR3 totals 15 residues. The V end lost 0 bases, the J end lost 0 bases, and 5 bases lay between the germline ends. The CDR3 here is CASSQDLATNEKLFF. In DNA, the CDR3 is TGCGCCAGCAGCCAAGACCTGGCAACTAATGAAAAACTGTTTTTT.

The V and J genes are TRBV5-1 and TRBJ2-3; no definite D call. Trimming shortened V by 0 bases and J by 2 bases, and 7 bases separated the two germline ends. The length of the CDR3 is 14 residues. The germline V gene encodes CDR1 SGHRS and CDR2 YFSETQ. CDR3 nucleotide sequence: TGCGCCAGCAGCTTGGACGGTACCACAGATACGCAGTATTTT. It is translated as CASSLDGTTDTQYF.

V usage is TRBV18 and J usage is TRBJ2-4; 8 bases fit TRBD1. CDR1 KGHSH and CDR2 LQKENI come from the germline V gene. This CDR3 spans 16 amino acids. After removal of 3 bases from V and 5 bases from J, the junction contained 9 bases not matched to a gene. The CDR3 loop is CASSPVTGAHENIQYF. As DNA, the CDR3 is TGTGCCAGCTCACCCGTGACAGGGGCCCATGAAAACATTCAGTACTTC. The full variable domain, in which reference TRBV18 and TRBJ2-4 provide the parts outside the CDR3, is NAGVMQNPRHLVRRRGQEARLRCSPMKGHSHVYWYRQLPEEGLKFMVYLQKENIIDESGMPKERFSAEFPKEGPSILRIQQVVRGDSAAYFCASSPVTGAHENIQYFGAGTRLSVL.

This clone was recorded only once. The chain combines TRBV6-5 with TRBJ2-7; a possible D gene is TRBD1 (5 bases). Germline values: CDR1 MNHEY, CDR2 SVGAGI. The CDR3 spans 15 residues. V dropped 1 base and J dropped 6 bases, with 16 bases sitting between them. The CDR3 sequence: CASSYYQGIRREQYF. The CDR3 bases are TGTGCCAGCAGTTACTATCAGGGAATACGGCGCGAGCAGTACTTC.